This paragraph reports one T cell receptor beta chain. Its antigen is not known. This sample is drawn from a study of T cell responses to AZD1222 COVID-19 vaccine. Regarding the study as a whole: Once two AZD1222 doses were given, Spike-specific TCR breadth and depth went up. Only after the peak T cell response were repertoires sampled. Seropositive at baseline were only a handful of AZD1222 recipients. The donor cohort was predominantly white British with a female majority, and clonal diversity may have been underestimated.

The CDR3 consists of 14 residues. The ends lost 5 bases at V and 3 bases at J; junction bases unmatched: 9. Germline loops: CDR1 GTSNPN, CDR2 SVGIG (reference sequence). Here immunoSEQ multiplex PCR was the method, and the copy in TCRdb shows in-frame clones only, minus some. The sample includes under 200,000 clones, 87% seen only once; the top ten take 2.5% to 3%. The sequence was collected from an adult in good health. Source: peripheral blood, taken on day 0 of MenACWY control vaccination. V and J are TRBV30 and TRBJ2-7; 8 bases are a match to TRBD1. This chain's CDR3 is CAWRGTGMFYEQYF. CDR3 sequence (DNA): TGTGCCTGGCGGGGGACAGGTATGTTCTACGAGCAGTACTTC. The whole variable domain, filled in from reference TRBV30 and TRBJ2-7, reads SQTIHQWPATLVQPVGSPLSLECTVEGTSNPNLYWYRQAAGRGLQLLFYSVGIGQISSEVPQNLSASRPQDRQFILSSKKLLLSDSGFYLCAWRGTGMFYEQYFGPGTRLTVT.